This TCR beta chain was recorded in a study of shared clonotypes between healthy human individuals. Study observations and caveats: Naive CD4 clonotypes were shared across a handful of donors at roughly 5%. The study's rarefaction showed incomplete sorted-subset sequencing despite large depth. The genetic and exposure-history diversity represented was limited by few donors.

Per the original data handling: Junction-only sequences without quality scores were provided by ImmunoSEQ, so filtering was different. Clones were sequenced by immunoSEQ multiplex PCR, and TCRdb holds only the in-frame ones, with some missing. V, J and clone size derive from that table, while D and trimming were established from the DNA sequence. The repertoire holds some 740,000 clones, with about 91% as singletons. Of note for this clone: Its antigen remains unidentified.

Naive-designated CD8 cells lacked CD45RO, were positively enriched for CCR7, and omitted terminally differentiated effector memory CD45RA+ cells. This CDR3 is 19 amino acids long. Germline CDR1 and CDR2: LGHNA and YSLEER. The V gene lost 0 bases and the J gene lost 2 bases, with 20 bases spanning the gap. V usage is TRBV4-3 and J usage is TRBJ2-1, with TRBD2 as a possible D gene (7 bases). The specimen sequenced was naive CD8+ T cells sorted from blood. This clonotype originated in a man between 25 and 39 years old in good health. The CDR3 protein is CASSQDYGTMTSTYNEQFF. In DNA form, the CDR3 reads TGCGCCAGCAGCCAAGATTACGGGACAATGACTAGCACCTACAATGAGCAGTTCTTC.